Detailed here is one TCR beta chain. Its matching antigen is unknown. This sample was included in a study of a mutant IDH1 vaccine in newly diagnosed glioma. Study information: Patients were started on vaccination 4-6 weeks after radiotherapy alone, or with temozolomide cycles. Before enrollment, patients got radiotherapy alone, temozolomide alone, or mostly the combination. Visit V12 was scheduled at week 35 and visit V13 at week 47.

Clones were sequenced by immunoSEQ multiplex PCR, and TCRdb holds only the in-frame ones, with some missing. The sample has about 72,000 clones, 80% to 85% seen once. The time point is: week 35, safety follow-up. Doses of 300 ug of mutant IDH1 20-mer peptide were given with topical imiquimod. CDR3 size: 14 residues. In germline, CDR1 is SGHRS, CDR2 YFSETQ. The trim removed 3 bases at V and 2 bases at J, leaving 3 bases unmatched. J is TRBJ2-7 and V is TRBV5-1, with TRBD1 matching over 9 bases. Sequencing used PBMCs, obtained from a glioma patient whose treatment included an IDH1 peptide vaccine. This receptor was identified in a man between 18 and 35 years old with glioma. CDR3 DNA sequence: TGCGCCAGCAGCTCCCGGGACAGGGCCTACGAGCAGTACTTC. Translated: CASSSRDRAYEQYF.